Sequencing of this TCR beta chain was carried out in a study of T cell responses to AZD1222 COVID-19 vaccine. General study results and limits: The donor group comprised mostly white British people and more females; the analysis possibly underestimated clonal diversity.

Here immunoSEQ multiplex PCR was the method, and the copy in TCRdb shows in-frame clones only, minus some. The top ten hold around 5% of the sample, which has more than 80,000 clones, roughly 90% seen once. With 0 bases removed from V and 1 base from J, the gap between germline ends came to 7 bases. In germline, CDR1 is SGHKS, CDR2 YYEKEE (reference sequence). The CDR3 is made up of 14 amino acids. Turning to this clone: The antigen remains unidentified.

The source of this sequence is an adult in good health. V and J are TRBV5-5 and TRBJ1-2; D is uncertain. The sequencing used peripheral blood, collected on day 0 of AZD1222 vaccination. The CDR3 loop is CASSLAGSNYGYTF. The CDR3 DNA sequence: TGTGCCAGCAGCTTGGCCGGCAGTAACTATGGCTACACCTTC.